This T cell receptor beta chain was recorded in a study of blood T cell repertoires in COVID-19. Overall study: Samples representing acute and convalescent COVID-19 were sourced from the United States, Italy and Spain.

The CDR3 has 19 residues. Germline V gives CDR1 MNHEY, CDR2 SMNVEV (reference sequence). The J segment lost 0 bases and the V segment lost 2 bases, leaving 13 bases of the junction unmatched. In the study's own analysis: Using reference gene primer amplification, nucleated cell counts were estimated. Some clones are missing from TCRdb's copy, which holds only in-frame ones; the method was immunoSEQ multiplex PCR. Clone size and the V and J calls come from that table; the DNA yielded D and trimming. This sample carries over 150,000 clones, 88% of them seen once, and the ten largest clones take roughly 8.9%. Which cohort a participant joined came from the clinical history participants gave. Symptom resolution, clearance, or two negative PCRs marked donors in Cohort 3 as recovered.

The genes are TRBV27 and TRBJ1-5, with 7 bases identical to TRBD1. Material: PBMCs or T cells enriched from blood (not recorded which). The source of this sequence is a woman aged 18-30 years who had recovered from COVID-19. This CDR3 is CASSLPIHTGEYSNQPQHF. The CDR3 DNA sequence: TGTGCCAGCAGTTTACCGATACATACAGGGGAATATAGCAATCAGCCCCAGCATTTT.